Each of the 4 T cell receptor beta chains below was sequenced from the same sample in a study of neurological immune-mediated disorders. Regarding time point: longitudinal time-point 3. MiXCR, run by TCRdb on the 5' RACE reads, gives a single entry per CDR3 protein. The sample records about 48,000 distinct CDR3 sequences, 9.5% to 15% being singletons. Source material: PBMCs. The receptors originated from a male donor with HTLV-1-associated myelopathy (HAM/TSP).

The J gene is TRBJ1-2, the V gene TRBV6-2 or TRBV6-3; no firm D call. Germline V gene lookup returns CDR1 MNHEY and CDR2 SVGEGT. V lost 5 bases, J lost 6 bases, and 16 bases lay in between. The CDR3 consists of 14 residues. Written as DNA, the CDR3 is TGTGCCAGCAGTGGGCTGTGGCGGTCGGATGGCTACACCTTC. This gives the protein CASSGLWRSDGYTF.

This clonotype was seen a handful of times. As DNA, the CDR3 is TGTGCCAGCAGGCCCGAGGTAGCGCTCAATGAGCAGTTCTTC. Residues: CASRPEVALNEQFF. The rearrangement links TRBV5-5 to TRBJ2-1; D is perhaps TRBD2 (5 bases). The ends were cut back, 5 bases at V and 6 bases at J, with 15 bases in the middle. The CDR3 is made up of 14 amino acids. Germline assignment: CDR1 SGHKS and CDR2 YYEKEE (reference sequence).

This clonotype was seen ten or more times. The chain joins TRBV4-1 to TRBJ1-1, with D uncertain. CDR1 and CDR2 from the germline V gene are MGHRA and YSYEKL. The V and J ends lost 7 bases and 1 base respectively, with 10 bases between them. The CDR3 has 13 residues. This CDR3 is CASMPGQNTEAFF. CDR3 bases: TGCGCCAGCATGCCTGGGCAGAACACTGAAGCTTTCTTT.

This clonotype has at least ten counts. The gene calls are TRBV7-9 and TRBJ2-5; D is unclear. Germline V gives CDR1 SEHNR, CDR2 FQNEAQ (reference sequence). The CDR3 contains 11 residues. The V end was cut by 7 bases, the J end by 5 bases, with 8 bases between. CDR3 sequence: CASKIAETQYF. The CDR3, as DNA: TGTGCCAGCAAGATTGCGGAGACCCAGTACTTC.